This paragraph reports one TCR beta chain. The participants were between roughly 18 and 89 years old and came from some 23 US areas. In the source study's methods: Estimation of nucleated cell counts was performed using reference gene primer amplification. TCRdb keeps only in-frame clones here, not all; method: immunoSEQ multiplex PCR. D and trimming come from the DNA, and the V and J calls and clone size come from that table. The sample lists about 270,000 clones, more than 75% seen once, with about 2% in the top ten. This specimen comes from a study of blood T cell repertoires in COVID-19. Overall study: Acute-phase and convalescent COVID-19 samples originated in the United States, Italy and Spain.

CDR1 and CDR2 from the germline V gene are MNHEY and SVGAGI. V shed 7 bases, J shed 4 bases, and the junction held 13 bases outside the gene matches. This CDR3 is built from 15 residues. The specimen was PBMCs or T cells enriched from blood (not recorded which). The sequence was collected from a woman aged 40-49 years with acute COVID-19. The chain carries TRBV6-5 and TRBJ2-7; 7 bases are a match to TRBD1. The CDR3 reads CASTPPGGRRYEQYF. The CDR3 bases are TGTGCCAGCACTCCCCCAGGGGGTCGAAGGTACGAGCAGTACTTC.